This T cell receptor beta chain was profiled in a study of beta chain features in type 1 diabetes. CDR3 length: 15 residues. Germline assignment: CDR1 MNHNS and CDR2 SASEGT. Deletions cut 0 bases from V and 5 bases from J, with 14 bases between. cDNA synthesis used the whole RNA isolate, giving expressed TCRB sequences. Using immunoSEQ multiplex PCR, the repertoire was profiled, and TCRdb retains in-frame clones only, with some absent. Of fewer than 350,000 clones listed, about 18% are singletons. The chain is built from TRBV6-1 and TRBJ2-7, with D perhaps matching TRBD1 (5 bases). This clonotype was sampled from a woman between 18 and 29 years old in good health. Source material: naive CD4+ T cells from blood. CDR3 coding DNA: TGTGCCAGCAGTGAAGCTCCAGGGTGGGGTAACGAGCAGTACTTC. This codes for CASSEAPGWGNEQYF.